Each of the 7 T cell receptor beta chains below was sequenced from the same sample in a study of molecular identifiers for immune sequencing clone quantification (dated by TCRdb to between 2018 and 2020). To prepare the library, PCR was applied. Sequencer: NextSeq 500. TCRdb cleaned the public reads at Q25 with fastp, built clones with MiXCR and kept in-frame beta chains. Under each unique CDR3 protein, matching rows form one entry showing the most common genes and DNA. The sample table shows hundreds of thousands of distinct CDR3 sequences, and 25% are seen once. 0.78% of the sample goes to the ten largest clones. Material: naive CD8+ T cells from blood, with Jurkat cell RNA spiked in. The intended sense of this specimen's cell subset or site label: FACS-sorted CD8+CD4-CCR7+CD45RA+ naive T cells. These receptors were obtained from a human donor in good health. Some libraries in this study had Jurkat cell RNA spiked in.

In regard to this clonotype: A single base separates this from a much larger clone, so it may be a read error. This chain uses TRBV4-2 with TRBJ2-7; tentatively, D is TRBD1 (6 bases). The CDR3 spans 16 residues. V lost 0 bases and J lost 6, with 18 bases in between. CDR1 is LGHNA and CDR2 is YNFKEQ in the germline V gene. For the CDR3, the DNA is TGTGCCAGCAGCCAAGAGGGGGCAGCCACTGGGTTCGAGCAGTACTTC. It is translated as CASSQEGAATGFEQYF.

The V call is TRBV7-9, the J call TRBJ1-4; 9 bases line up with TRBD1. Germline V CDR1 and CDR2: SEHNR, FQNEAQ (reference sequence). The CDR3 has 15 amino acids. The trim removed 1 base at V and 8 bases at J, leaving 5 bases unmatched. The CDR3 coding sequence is TGTGCCAGCAGCTTAGTGGGACAGGGAAAAGAAAAACTGTTTTTT. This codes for CASSLVGQGKEKLFF.

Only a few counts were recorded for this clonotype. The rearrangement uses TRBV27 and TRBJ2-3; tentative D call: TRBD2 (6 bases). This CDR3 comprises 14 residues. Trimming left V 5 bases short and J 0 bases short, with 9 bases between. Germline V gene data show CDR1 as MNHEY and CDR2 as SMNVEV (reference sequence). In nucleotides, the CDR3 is TGTGCCAGCAGTCCGGACTATAGCACAGATACGCAGTATTTT. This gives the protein CASSPDYSTDTQYF.

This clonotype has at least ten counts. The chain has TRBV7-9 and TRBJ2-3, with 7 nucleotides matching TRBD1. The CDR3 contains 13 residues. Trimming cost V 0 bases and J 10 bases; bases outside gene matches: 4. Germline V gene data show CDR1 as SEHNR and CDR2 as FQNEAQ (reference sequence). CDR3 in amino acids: CASSLATGNPQYF. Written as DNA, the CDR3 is TGTGCCAGCAGCTTAGCGACAGGGAATCCGCAGTATTTT.

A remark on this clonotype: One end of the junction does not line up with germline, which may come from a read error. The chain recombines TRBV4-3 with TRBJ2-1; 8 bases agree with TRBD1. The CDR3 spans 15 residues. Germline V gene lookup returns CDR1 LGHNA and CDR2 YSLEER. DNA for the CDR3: TGCGCCACCCAGACGGACAGGGCGTCCTACAATGAGCAGTCCTTC. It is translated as CATQTDRASYNEQSF.

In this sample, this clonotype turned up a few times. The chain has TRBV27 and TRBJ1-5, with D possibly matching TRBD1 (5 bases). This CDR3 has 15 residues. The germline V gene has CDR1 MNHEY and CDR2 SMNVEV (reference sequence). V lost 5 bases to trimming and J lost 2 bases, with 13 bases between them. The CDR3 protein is CASSTRQSGNQPQHF. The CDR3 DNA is TGTGCCAGCAGTACCCGACAGTCGGGCAATCAGCCCCAGCATTTT.

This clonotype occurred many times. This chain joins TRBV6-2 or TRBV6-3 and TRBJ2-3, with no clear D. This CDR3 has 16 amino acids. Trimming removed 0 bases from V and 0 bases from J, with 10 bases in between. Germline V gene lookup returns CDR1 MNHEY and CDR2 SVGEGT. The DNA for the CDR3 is TGTGCCAGCAGTTACTCGGCCCTCCCCAGCACAGATACGCAGTATTTT. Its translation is CASSYSALPSTDTQYF.